This TCR beta chain was recorded in a study of shared clonotypes between healthy human individuals. Source study methods: Sequence data from immunoSEQ were junction-only and lacked quality scores; consequently, filtering differed. Clones were sequenced by immunoSEQ multiplex PCR, and TCRdb holds only the in-frame ones, with some missing. The V and J calls and clone size come from that table; D and trimming were worked out from the DNA. The repertoire holds around 1.6 million clones, with 95% to 99% as singletons. The CDR3 extends over 15 amino acids. Germline loops: CDR1 SGHRS, CDR2 YFSETQ. Losses at the gene ends were 4 bases for V and 5 bases for J; bases not matched to a gene: 7.

The rearrangement uses TRBV5-1 and TRBJ2-5; TRBD2 matches 11 bases. Sequenced material: naive CD4+ T cells sorted from blood. The subset is: CD45RA+ positively selected. The clonotype was recovered from a man aged 30-40 years in good health. The DNA of the CDR3 is TGCGCCAGCAGCAATAGCGGGAGGGCCGAGGAGACCCAGTACTTC. Encoded protein: CASSNSGRAEETQYF.